These 2 T cell receptor beta chains originate from one sample sequenced in a study of blood T cells in healthy people across ages. A second about 6 to 11 cycle PCR used barcoded and J-beta primers. TCRdb analysed the 5' RACE reads with MiXCR anew, one entry per CDR3 protein. The table records 500,000 to 600,000 distinct CDR3 sequences, 27% of them present only once. Sequences were obtained from blood. The receptors derive from a woman between 65 and 79 years old in good health.

The chain is built from TRBV25-1 and TRBJ2-2, with D unresolved. There are 11 residues in the CDR3. Germline loops: CDR1 MGHDK, CDR2 SYGVNS. V was trimmed by 6 bases and J by 7 bases, leaving 6 bases between them. DNA for the CDR3: TGTGCCAGCAGGGGGAACGGGGAGCTGTTTTTT. Amino acids: CASRGNGELFF.

V gene TRBV9 combines with J gene TRBJ2-3; D is possibly TRBD2 (6 bases). The CDR3 sequence is 19 residues long. Trimming cost V 0 bases and J 2 bases, with 22 bases left between them. Germline CDR1 reads SGDLS; CDR2 reads YYNGEE. The CDR3 spells CASSVGIMGRPPYTDTQYF. The CDR3 DNA is TGTGCCAGCAGCGTAGGCATAATGGGGAGGCCTCCCTACACAGATACGCAGTATTTT. The full variable domain, in which reference TRBV9 and TRBJ2-3 provide the parts outside the CDR3, is DSGVTQTPKHLITATGQRVTLRCSPRSGDLSVYWYQQSLDQGLQFLIQYYNGEERAKGNILERFSAQQFPDLHSELNLSSLELGDSALYFCASSVGIMGRPPYTDTQYFGPGTRLTVL.